What follows is one T cell receptor (beta chain) and its context. These data originate in a study of T-cell reconstitution after alpha-beta-depleted transplantation in children. The authors prepared the TCRbeta library with unique molecular identifiers. TCRdb reprocessed the PCR reads via MiXCR and lists one record per CDR3 protein. The repertoire holds about 400,000 distinct CDR3 sequences, with 20% as singletons. This CDR3 is built from 19 residues. The V segment lost 0 bases and the J segment 4 bases; nucleotides outside the gene matches: 11. Germline values: CDR1 LNHNV, CDR2 YYDKDF (reference sequence).

V usage is TRBV15 and J usage is TRBJ2-3; 12 positions match TRBD2. This receptor was obtained from a human donor who donated a stem cell graft to a child with acute myeloid leukemia. This specimen consisted of PBMCs from the stem cell graft donor, obtained from the stem cell graft. CDR3 amino acids: CATSRDFASGRVGADTQYF. CDR3 in DNA: TGTGCCACCAGCAGAGATTTTGCTAGCGGGAGGGTAGGGGCAGATACGCAGTATTTT.